The 10 T cell receptor beta chains below were found in one sample sequenced in a study of shared clonotypes between healthy human individuals. CD45RO-negative, CCR7-selected cells formed the naive CD8 fraction, which excluded terminally differentiated effector memory CD45RA+ cells. Only in-frame clones appear in the TCRdb table, and some are missing; sequencing was by immunoSEQ multiplex PCR. Of some 1,900,000 clones listed, about 95% are singletons. The specimen was naive CD8+ T cells sorted from blood. The receptors were gathered from a man aged 18 to 35 in good health.

The V call is TRBV27, the J call TRBJ2-7, with 10 bases identical to TRBD1. V lost 4 bases and J lost 5; bases outside the gene matches: 5. The CDR3 loop spans 14 amino acids. Germline CDR1 is MNHEY and CDR2 is SMNVEV (reference sequence). The CDR3 coding sequence is TGTGCCAGCAGTTGGACAGGGGGAGGGCACGAGCAGTACTTC. It yields the protein CASSWTGGGHEQYF.

Of note for this clone: The sample contains more than one DNA sequence encoding this CDR3. The CDR3 DNA follows: TGTGCCAGCAGTTTAGGTGGGAGCGAGACCCAGTACTTC. Its protein product is CASSLGGSETQYF. The chain links TRBV28 to TRBJ2-5, with D maybe TRBD2 (5 bases). Germline loops: CDR1 MDHEN, CDR2 SYDVKM. The CDR3 totals 13 residues. V lost 2 bases to trimming and J lost 5 bases, with 9 bases between them.

The chain links TRBV7-8 to TRBJ2-1; 7 bases are a match to TRBD2. This CDR3 contains 12 residues. Germline lookup yields CDR1 SGHVS and CDR2 FQNEAQ. V trimming: 4 bases; J trimming: 9 bases; junction bases outside the gene matches: 3. CDR3 in amino acids: CASSSGTTEQFF. In DNA, the CDR3 is TGTGCCAGCAGCTCCGGGACTACTGAGCAGTTCTTC.

This chain connects TRBV21-1 to TRBJ2-7; the table's D call, TRBD2, has no DNA check behind it. TRBV21-1 is termed a pseudogene. This CDR3 has 16 amino acids. Here the CDR3 reads CASSKGAGCFTYEQYF. The CDR3 region has the DNA TGTGCCAGCAGCAAAGGCGCGGGGTGTTTTACCTACGAGCAGTACTTC.

The rearrangement links TRBV19 to TRBJ1-2; tentative D call: TRBD1 (5 bases). Trimming cost V 5 bases and J 2 bases, with 12 bases left between them. The CDR3 consists of 14 residues. Germline CDR1 is LNHDA and CDR2 is SQIVND (reference sequence). The CDR3 here is CASSLAGTNYGYTF. CDR3 coding DNA: TGTGCCAGTAGTTTAGCGGGGACCAACTATGGCTACACCTTC.

This chain links TRBV7-6 with TRBJ2-7; 11 bases line up with TRBD1. In germline, CDR1 is SGHVS, CDR2 FNYEAQ. The CDR3 contains 14 residues. After removal of 3 bases from V and 5 bases from J, the junction contained 3 bases not matched to a gene. CDR3 sequence (DNA): TGTGCCAGCAGCTTCAGGGACAGGGGGGACGAGCAGTACTTC. It encodes CASSFRDRGDEQYF.

The rearrangement uses TRBV7-8 and TRBJ2-5; D tentatively reads TRBD1 or TRBD2 (5 bases each). This CDR3 has 15 residues. V was shortened by 3 bases and J by 1 base, with 12 bases between the two germline ends. CDR1 and CDR2 from the germline V gene are SGHVS and FQNEAQ. The CDR3, as DNA: TGTGCCAGCAGCTTGAGTTATGGGGGCCAAGAGACCCAGTACTTC. This gives the protein CASSLSYGGQETQYF.

The J gene is TRBJ2-7, the V gene TRBV6-5; D remains ambiguous. With 5 bases removed from V and 6 bases from J, the gap between germline ends came to 8 bases. CDR3 length: 11 amino acids. Germline V CDR1 and CDR2: MNHEY, SVGAGI. The CDR3 sequence is CASSDLGEQYF. The CDR3 region has the DNA TGTGCCAGCAGTGATCTCGGCGAGCAGTACTTC.

The chain combines TRBV5-5 with TRBJ1-5, with a weak D call TRBD1 (6 bases). Germline V gene sequence: CDR1 SGHKS, CDR2 YYEKEE (reference sequence). Deletions cut 2 bases from V and 4 bases from J, with 13 bases between. CDR3 size: 15 residues. CDR3 sequence: CASSLAWDTNQPQHF. The CDR3 coding sequence is TGTGCCAGCAGCTTAGCTTGGGACACAAATCAGCCCCAGCATTTT.

This clone was seen a single time. The chain combines TRBV27 with TRBJ1-2, with 8 bases matching TRBD1. CDR1 and CDR2 (germline): MNHEY, SMNVEV (reference sequence). The CDR3 has 14 amino acids. J was trimmed by 6 bases and V by 5 bases; bases with no gene match: 8. CDR3 bases: TGTGCCAGCAGTAGAGTTCAGGGGGCTGATGGCTACACCTTC. This codes for CASSRVQGADGYTF.